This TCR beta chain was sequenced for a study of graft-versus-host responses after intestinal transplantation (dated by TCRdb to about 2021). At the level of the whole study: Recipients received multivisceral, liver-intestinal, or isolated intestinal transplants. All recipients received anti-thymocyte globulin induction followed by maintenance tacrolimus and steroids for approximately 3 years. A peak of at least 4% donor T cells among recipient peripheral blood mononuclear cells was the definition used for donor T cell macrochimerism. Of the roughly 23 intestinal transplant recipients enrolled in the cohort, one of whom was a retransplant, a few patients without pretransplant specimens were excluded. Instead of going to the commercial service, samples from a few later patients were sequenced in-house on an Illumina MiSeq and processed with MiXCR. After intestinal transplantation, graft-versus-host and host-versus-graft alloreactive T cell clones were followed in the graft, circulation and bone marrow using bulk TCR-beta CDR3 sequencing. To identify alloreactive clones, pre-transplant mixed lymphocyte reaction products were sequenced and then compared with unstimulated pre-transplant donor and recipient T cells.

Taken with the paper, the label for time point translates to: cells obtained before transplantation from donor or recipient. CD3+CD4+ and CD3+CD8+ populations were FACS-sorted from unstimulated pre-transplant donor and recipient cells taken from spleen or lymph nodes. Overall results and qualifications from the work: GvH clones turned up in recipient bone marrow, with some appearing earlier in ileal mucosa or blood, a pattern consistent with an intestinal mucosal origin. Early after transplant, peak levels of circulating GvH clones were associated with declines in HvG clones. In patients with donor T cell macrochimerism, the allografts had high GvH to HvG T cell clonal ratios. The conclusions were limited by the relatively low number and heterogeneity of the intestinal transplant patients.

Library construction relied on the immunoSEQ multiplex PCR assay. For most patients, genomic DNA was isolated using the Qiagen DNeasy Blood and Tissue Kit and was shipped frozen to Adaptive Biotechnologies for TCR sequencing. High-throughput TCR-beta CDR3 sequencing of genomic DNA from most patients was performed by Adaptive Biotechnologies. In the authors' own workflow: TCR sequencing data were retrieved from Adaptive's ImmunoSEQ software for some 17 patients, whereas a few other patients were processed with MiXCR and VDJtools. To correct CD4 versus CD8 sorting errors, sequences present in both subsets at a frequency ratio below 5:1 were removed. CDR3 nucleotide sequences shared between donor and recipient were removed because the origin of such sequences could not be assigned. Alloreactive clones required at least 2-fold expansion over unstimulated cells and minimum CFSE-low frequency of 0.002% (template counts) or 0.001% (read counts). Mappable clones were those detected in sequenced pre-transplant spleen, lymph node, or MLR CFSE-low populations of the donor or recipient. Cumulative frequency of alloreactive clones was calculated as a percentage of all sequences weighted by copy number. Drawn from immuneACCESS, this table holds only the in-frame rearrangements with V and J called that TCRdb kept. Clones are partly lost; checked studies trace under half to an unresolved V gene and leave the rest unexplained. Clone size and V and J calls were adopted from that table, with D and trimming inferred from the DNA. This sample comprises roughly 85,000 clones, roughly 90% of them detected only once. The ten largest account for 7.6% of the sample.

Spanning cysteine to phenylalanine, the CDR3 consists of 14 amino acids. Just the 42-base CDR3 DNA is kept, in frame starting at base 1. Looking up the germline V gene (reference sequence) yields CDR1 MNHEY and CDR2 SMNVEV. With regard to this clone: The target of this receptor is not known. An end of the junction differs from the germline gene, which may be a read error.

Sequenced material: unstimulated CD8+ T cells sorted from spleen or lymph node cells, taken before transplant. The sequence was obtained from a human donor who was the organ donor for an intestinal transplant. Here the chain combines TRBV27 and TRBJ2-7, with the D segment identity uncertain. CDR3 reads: CASSLIPGSNEQYF. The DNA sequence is TGTGCCAGCAGTTTAATACCTGGCTCCAACGAGCAGTACTTC.